This TCR beta chain was documented in a study of EBV T-cell therapy then PD-1 blockade in nasopharyngeal carcinoma. Treatment in this sample: AdE1-LMPpoly-expanded autologous EBV-specific T-cell therapy followed by anti-PD-1 nivolumab. In regard to this clone: The antigen is undetermined.

Profiling relied on immunoSEQ multiplex PCR, and the TCRdb table lists in-frame clones only, not all of them. Of 15,000 or so clones listed, approximately 88% are singletons. The sequencing used CD8+ T cells from blood, collected at day 0 from a patient whose treatment included autologous EBV-specific T cells and nivolumab. This TCR derives from a man aged 40-49 years with nasopharyngeal carcinoma.

CDR3 amino acids: CASSPGPTYEQYF. DNA for the CDR3: TGTGCCAGTAGTCCGGGGCCGACCTACGAGCAGTACTTC. This sequence joins TRBV19 and TRBJ2-7, with D perhaps TRBD1 or TRBD2 (5 bases each). CDR1 and CDR2 from the germline V gene are LNHDA and SQIVND (reference sequence). V shed 5 bases and J shed 2 bases, with 10 bases lying between them. CDR3 length: 13 residues. Based on the CDR3 plus reference TRBV19 and TRBJ2-7, the full variable domain is DGGITQSPKYLFRKEGQNVTLSCEQNLNHDAMYWYRQDPGQGLRLIYYSQIVNDFQKGDIAEGYSVSREKKESFPLTVTSAQKNPTAFYLCASSPGPTYEQYFGPGTRLTVT.